The 11 T cell receptor beta chains presented below share a single source sample, sequenced in a study of blood T cells in healthy people across ages. Combining a sample-barcoded 5' primer with a J-beta primer mix, a second PCR ran for roughly 6 to 11 cycles. Each CDR3 protein gets one entry after TCRdb re-called the 5' RACE reads with MiXCR. The sample contains hundreds of thousands of distinct CDR3 sequences, around 43% of which appear only once. Sequencing input: blood. These receptors all come from a man aged 60 to 69 in good health.

The chain links TRBV7-6 to TRBJ1-1, with D unresolved. Germline V lookup: CDR1 SGHVS, CDR2 FNYEAQ. CDR3 length: 14 residues. Trimming stripped 0 bases from V and 4 bases from J, with 9 bases between. The DNA of the CDR3 is TGTGCCAGCAGCTTAGCAGGGTTGGGCACTGAAGCTTTCTTT. Its protein is CASSLAGLGTEAFF.

The chain recombines TRBV2 with TRBJ1-1; 8 bases are a match to TRBD1. Trimming removed 6 bases from V and 4 bases from J; junction bases left unmatched: 4. Looked up from germline, CDR1 is SNHLY and CDR2 is FYNNEI. This CDR3 has 13 amino acids. The CDR3 region has the DNA TGTGCCAGCAGCGGAGACAGGGGCACTGAAGCTTTCTTT. This encodes CASSGDRGTEAFF.

CDR3 residues: CASSSLPGDTQYF. The CDR3 nucleotides are TGCGCCAGCAGCTCCCTTCCGGGGGATACGCAGTATTTT. V and J are TRBV5-1 and TRBJ2-3; weak D call: TRBD2 (5 bases). This CDR3 contains 13 residues. Germline-derived CDR1 and CDR2 are SGHRS and YFSETQ. Between the trimmed V and J ends, which lost 3 bases and 6 bases, there was a span of 11 bases.

The chain combines TRBV20-1 with TRBJ1-1; D is possibly TRBD1 (6 bases). Germline V gives CDR1 DFQATT, CDR2 SNEGSKA (reference sequence). Trimming pared 6 bases from V and 3 bases from J, leaving 14 bases between. The CDR3 extends over 13 amino acids. The CDR3, as DNA: TGCAGTGCCGCCGACAGGCCGCACACTGAAGCTTTCTTT. Protein: CSAADRPHTEAFF.

The V and J genes are TRBV4-3 and TRBJ2-1, with D tentatively TRBD1 or TRBD2 (5 bases each). This CDR3 is built from 14 residues. CDR1 is LGHNA and CDR2 is YSLEER in the germline V gene. V dropped 5 bases and J dropped 10 bases, with 18 bases sitting between them. The CDR3 DNA reads as TGCGCCAGCAGCGCGAAAGGGGACGCCGGGGAGCAGTTCTTC. The encoded protein is CASSAKGDAGEQFF.

This clonotype was seen a few times. The V gene is TRBV20-1, the J gene TRBJ1-2, with TRBD1 matching over 8 bases. The V segment lost 4 bases and the J segment 6 bases; nucleotides outside the gene matches: 10. The germline V gene encodes CDR1 DFQATT and CDR2 SNEGSKA (reference sequence). CDR3 length: 14 amino acids. CDR3 DNA: TGCAGTGCTACCACGGACAGGGACTTCGATGGCTACACCTTC. Amino acid sequence: CSATTDRDFDGYTF.

The chain recombines TRBV12-3 or TRBV12-4 with TRBJ1-5; 7 bases map to TRBD1. CDR3 length equals 13 residues. J gave up 5 bases and V 7 bases, and 5 bases lay outside the gene matches. CDR3 nucleotides: TGTGCCAGCAAGGGACAGTGGGATCAGCCCCAGCATTTT. Residues: CASKGQWDQPQHF.

The V gene is TRBV4-3, the J gene TRBJ1-1; TRBD1 is a possible D gene (6 bases). V was cut by 0 bases and J by 8 bases, with 16 bases left in between. Germline CDR1 and CDR2: LGHNA and YSLEER. The CDR3 extends over 15 amino acids. CDR3 in amino acids: CASSQDQGGQREAFF. The CDR3 region has the DNA TGCGCCAGCAGCCAAGATCAGGGAGGACAGAGAGAAGCTTTCTTT.

Only a few counts were recorded for this clonotype. The rearrangement uses TRBV5-1 and TRBJ2-3; 7 bases are shared with TRBD2. V trimming: 0 bases; J trimming: 0 bases; junction bases outside the gene matches: 4. CDR3 size: 16 residues. Germline loops: CDR1 SGHRS, CDR2 YFSETQ. The CDR3, as DNA: TGCGCCAGCAGCTTGGCCGGGGGGATCAGCACAGATACGCAGTATTTT. Its translation is CASSLAGGISTDTQYF.

This clonotype turned up a few times. The rearrangement joins TRBV3-1 to TRBJ1-5, with 7 nucleotides matching TRBD1. With V trimmed by 4 bases and J by 0 bases, 12 bases remained unmatched. CDR3 length: 18 residues. The germline V gene encodes CDR1 LGHDT and CDR2 YNNKEL (reference sequence). CDR3 sequence: CASSLRDSALNSNQPQHF. As DNA, the CDR3 is TGTGCCAGCAGCCTCCGGGACAGCGCGTTGAATAGCAATCAGCCCCAGCATTTT. Together with reference TRBV3-1 and TRBJ1-5, the CDR3 gives the full variable domain: DTAVSQTPKYLVTQMGNDKSIKCEQNLGHDTMYWYKQDSKKFLKIMFSYNNKELIINETVPNRFSPKSPDKAHLNLHINSLELGDSAVYFCASSLRDSALNSNQPQHFGDGTRLSIL.

The chain couples TRBV6-5 to TRBJ2-6; a possible D gene is TRBD2 (5 bases). The CDR3 length is 15 residues. Germline V gene data show CDR1 as MNHEY and CDR2 as SVGAGI. V lost 6 bases to trimming and J lost 0 bases, with 9 bases between them. The CDR3 reads CASRNEGSGANVLTF. The CDR3 bases are TGTGCCAGCAGGAACGAGGGCTCTGGGGCCAACGTCCTGACTTTC.